The clone carrying this T cell receptor (beta chain) was seen a handful of times. Antigen unknown. Together with a sample-barcoded 5' primer, a J-beta primer mix was included in a second PCR lasting roughly 6 to 12 cycles. From the 5' RACE reads, TCRdb called clonotypes with MiXCR, one entry per CDR3 protein. Of about 1.7 million distinct CDR3 sequences listed, about 28% are singletons. The CDR3 totals 15 residues. CDR1 SGHTA and CDR2 FQGNSA come from the germline V gene. V was trimmed by 5 bases and J by 2 bases, leaving 16 bases between them. This sample is drawn from a study of blood T cells in healthy people across ages. Findings of the study overall: Measured against age, TCR beta diversity per million T cells decreased in a roughly linear manner.

The TCR sequence derives from a woman in her 30s in good health. The J gene is TRBJ2-7, the V gene TRBV7-2; D might be TRBD1 or TRBD2, each matching 6 bases. Sequenced: blood. The CDR3 DNA is TGTGCCAGCAGCCCCGGACTACAGGGAGCCTACGAGCAGTACTTC. This gives the protein CASSPGLQGAYEQYF.